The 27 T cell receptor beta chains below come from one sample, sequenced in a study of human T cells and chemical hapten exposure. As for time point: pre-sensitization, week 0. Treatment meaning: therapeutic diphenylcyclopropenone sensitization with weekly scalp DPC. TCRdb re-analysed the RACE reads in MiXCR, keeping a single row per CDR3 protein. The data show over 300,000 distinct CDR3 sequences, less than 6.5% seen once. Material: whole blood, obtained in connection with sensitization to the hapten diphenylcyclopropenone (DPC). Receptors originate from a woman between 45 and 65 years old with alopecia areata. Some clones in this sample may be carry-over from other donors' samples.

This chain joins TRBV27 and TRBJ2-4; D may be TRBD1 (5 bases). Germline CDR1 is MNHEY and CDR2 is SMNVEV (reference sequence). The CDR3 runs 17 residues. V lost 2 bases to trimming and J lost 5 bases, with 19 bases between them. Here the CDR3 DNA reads TGTGCCAGCAGTTTAGTCAAGACGCAGGGCGGTGAAAACATTCAGTACTTC. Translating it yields CASSLVKTQGGENIQYF.

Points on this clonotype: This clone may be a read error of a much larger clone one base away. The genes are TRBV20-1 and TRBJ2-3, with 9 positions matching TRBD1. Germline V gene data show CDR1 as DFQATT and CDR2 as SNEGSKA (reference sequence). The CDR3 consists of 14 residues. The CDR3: CRATDRGKRDTQYF. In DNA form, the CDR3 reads TGCAGAGCTACGGACAGGGGAAAGAGGGATACGCAGTATTTT.

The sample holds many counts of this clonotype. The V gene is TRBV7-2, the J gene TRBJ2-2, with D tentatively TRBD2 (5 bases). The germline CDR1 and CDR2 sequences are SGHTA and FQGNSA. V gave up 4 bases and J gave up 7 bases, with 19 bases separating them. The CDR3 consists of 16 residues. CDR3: CASSSIAINRNGELFF. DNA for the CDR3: TGTGCCAGCAGCTCAATAGCGATAAATCGGAACGGGGAGCTGTTTTTT.

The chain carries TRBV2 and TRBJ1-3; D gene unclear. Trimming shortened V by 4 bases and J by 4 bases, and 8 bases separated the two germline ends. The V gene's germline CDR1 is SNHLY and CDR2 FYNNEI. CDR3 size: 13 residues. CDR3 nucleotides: TGTGCCAGCAGTGGGCAGTCCGGAAACACCATATATTTT. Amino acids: CASSGQSGNTIYF.

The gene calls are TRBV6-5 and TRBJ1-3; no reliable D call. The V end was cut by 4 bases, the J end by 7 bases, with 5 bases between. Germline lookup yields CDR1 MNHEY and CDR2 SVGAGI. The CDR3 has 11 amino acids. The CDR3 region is CASSSANTIYF. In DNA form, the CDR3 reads TGTGCCAGCAGTTCCGCGAACACCATATATTTT.

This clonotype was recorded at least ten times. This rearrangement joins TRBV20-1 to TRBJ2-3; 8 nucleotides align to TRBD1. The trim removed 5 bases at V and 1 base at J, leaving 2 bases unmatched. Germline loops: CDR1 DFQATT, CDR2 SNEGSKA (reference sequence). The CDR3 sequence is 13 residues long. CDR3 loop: CSAPTGGTDTQYF. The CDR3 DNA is TGCAGTGCTCCGACAGGGGGCACAGATACGCAGTATTTT.

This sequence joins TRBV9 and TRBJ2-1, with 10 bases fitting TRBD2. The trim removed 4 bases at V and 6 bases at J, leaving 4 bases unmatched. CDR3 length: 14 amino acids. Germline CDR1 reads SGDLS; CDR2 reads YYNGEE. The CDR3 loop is CASSPTSGPNEQFF. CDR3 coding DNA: TGTGCCAGCAGCCCGACTAGCGGGCCCAATGAGCAGTTCTTC.

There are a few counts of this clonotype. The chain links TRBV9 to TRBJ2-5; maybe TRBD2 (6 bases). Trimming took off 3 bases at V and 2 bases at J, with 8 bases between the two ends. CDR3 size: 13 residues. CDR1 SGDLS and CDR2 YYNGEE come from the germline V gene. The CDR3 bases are TGTGCCAGCAGCGCGGGACTTCAAGAGACCCAGTACTTC. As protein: CASSAGLQETQYF.

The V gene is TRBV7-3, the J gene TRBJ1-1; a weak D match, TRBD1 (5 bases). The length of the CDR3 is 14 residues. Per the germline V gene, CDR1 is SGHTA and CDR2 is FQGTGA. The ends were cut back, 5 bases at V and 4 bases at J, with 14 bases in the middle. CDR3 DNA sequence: TGTGCCAGCAGCCCCTTTGGGGGAAGCACTGAAGCTTTCTTT. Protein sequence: CASSPFGGSTEAFF.

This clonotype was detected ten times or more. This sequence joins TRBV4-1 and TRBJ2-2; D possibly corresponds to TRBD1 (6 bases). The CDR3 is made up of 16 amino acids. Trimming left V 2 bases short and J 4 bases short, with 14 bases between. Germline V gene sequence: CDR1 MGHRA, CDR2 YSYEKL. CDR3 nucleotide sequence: TGCGCCAGCAGCCAATTACAGGGAAGTAGCACCGGGGAGCTGTTTTTT. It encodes CASSQLQGSSTGELFF.

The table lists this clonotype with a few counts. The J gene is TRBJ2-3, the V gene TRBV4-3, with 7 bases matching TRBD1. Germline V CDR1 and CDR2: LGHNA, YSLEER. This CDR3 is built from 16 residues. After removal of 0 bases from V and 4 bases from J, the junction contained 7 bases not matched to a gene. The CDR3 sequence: CASSQDFSGGSDTQYF. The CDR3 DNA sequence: TGCGCCAGCAGCCAAGATTTCTCAGGGGGATCAGATACGCAGTATTTT.

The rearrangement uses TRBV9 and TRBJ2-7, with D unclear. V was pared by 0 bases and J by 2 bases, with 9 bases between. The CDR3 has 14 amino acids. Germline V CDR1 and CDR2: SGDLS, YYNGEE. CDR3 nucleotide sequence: TGTGCCAGCAGCGTAGCTGGCGTCACCTACGAGCAGTACTTC. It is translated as CASSVAGVTYEQYF.

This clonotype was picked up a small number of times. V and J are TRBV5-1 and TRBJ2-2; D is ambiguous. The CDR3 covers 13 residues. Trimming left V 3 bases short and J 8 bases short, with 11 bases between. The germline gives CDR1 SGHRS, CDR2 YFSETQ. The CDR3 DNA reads TGCGCCAGCAGCTCGGGTCCCCCGGGGGAGCTGTTTTTT. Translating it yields CASSSGPPGELFF.

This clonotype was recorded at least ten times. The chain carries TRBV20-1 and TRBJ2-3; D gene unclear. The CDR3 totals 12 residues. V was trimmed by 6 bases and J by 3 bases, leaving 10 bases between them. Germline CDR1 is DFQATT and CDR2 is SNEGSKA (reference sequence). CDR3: CSAAPITDTQYF. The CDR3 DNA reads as TGCAGTGCCGCCCCCATAACAGATACGCAGTATTTT.

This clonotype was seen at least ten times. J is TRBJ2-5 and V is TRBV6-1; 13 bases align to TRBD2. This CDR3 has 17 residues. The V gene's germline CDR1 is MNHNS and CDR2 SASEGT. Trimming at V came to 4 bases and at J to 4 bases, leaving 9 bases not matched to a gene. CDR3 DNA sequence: TGTGCCAGCAGTGCTGGACTAGCGGGGGTGATCGGAGAGACCCAGTACTTC. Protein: CASSAGLAGVIGETQYF.

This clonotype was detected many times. The CDR3 coding sequence is TGTGCCAGCAGCACCGGACGGGGAGACCTCGGGCAGTTCTTC. It is translated as CASSTGRGDLGQFF. The gene calls are TRBV9 and TRBJ2-1; D may be TRBD2 (5 bases). V dropped 4 bases and J dropped 12 bases, with 20 bases sitting between them. This CDR3 contains 14 residues. Germline CDR1 reads SGDLS; CDR2 reads YYNGEE.

Written as DNA, the CDR3 is TGTGCCAGCAGCGCTATACTAAATCCCATTTCCGAGACCCAGTACTTC. Encoded protein: CASSAILNPISETQYF. The rearrangement uses TRBV7-8 and TRBJ2-5; D is ambiguous. Trimming left V 5 bases short and J 5 bases short, with 21 bases between. The length of the CDR3 is 16 residues. Per the germline V gene, CDR1 is SGHVS and CDR2 is FQNEAQ. The full variable domain, completed using reference TRBV7-8 and TRBJ2-5, is GAGVSQSPRYKVAKRGQDVALRCDPISGHVSLFWYQQALGQGPEFLTYFQNEAQLDKSGLPSDRFFAERPEGSVSTLKIQRTQQEDSAVYLCASSAILNPISETQYFGPGTRLLVL.

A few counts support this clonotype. The CDR3 here is CSVPDRADYGYTF. CDR3 nucleotides: TGCAGCGTCCCGGACAGGGCGGACTATGGCTACACCTTC. This rearrangement joins TRBV29-1 to TRBJ1-2; TRBD1 agrees at 8 bases. Trimming cost V 6 bases and J 3 bases; bases outside gene matches: 6. Germline CDR1 is SQVTM and CDR2 is ANQGSEA. There are 13 residues in the CDR3. Drawing the rest from reference TRBV29-1 and TRBJ1-2, the complete variable domain is SAVISQKPSRDICQRGTSLTIQCQVDSQVTMMFWYRQQPGQSLTLIATANQGSEATYESGFVIDKFPISRPNLTFSTLTVSNMSPEDSSIYLCSVPDRADYGYTFGSGTRLTVV.

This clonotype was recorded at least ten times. The CDR3 sequence: CASRAEDYGYTF. The DNA of the CDR3 is TGTGCCAGCAGAGCAGAGGACTATGGCTACACCTTC. This chain links TRBV12-3 or TRBV12-4 with TRBJ1-2; D unresolved. CDR3 size: 12 residues. V dropped 6 bases and J dropped 3 bases, with 8 bases sitting between them.

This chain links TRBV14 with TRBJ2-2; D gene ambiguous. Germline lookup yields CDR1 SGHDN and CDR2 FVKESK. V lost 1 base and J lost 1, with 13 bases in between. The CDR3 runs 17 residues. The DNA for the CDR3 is TGTGCCAGCAGCCAAGTTGGATCCCTGGGGAACACCGGGGAGCTGTTTTTT. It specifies CASSQVGSLGNTGELFF.

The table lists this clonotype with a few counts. The CDR3 DNA sequence: TGTGCCAGCAGTGGGGCGGGACAGAAATCCCCTAACTATGGCTACACCTTC. The encoded protein is CASSGAGQKSPNYGYTF. The chain couples TRBV6-1 to TRBJ1-2; TRBD1 agrees at 7 bases. The CDR3 covers 17 residues. V trimming: 4 bases; J trimming: 0 bases; junction bases outside the gene matches: 11. Germline CDR1 reads MNHNS; CDR2 reads SASEGT.

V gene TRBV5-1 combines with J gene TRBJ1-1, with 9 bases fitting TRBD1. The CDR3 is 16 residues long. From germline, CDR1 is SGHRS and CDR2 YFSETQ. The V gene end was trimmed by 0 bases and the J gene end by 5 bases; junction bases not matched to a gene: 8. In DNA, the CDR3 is TGCGCCAGCAGCTTGGATACAGGGGGCGTTCGGACTGAAGCTTTCTTT. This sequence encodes CASSLDTGGVRTEAFF.

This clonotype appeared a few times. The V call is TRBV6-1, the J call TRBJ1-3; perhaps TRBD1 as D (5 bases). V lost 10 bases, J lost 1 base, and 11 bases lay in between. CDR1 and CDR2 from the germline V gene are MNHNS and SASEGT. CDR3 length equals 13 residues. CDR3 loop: CATLRGSGNTIYF. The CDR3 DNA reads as TGTGCCACCCTACGGGGGTCTGGAAACACCATATATTTT.

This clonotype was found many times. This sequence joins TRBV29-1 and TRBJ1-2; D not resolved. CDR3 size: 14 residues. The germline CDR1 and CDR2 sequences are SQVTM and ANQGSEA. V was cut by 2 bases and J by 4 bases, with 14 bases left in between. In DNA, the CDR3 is TGCAGCGTTGAAAGGGCGGCTTCAGGCTATGGCTACACCTTC. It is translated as CSVERAASGYGYTF. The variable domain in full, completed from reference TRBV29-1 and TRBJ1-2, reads SAVISQKPSRDICQRGTSLTIQCQVDSQVTMMFWYRQQPGQSLTLIATANQGSEATYESGFVIDKFPISRPNLTFSTLTVSNMSPEDSSIYLCSVERAASGYGYTFGSGTRLTVV.

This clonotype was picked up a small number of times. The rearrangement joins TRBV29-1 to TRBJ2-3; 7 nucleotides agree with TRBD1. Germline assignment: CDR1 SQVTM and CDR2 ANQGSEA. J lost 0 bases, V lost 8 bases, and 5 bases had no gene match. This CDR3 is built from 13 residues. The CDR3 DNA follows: TGCAGCTCCCTGACAGGGAGCACAGATACGCAGTATTTT. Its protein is CSSLTGSTDTQYF.

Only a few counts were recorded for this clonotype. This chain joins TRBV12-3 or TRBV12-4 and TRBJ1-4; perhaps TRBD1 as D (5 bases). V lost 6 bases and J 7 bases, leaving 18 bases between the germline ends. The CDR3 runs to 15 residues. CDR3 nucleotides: TGTGCCAGCAGCCGTGACGGGACCAGCCTTGAAAAACTGTTTTTT. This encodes CASSRDGTSLEKLFF.

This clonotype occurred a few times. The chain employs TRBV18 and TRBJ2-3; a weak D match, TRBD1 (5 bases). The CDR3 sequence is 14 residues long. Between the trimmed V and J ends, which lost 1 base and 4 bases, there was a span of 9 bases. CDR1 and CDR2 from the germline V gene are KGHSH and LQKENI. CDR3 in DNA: TGTGCCAGCTCACCACTTATGGGGCCAGATACGCAGTATTTT. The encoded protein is CASSPLMGPDTQYF.